Listed below are T cell receptor beta chains from one sample, sequenced in a study of T cells expressing NK-cell markers. TCRdb re-called the 5' RACE reads and catalogs CDR3 proteins one per entry, DNA excluded. Here the sample table reports about 410,000 distinct CDR3 sequences. The specimen sequenced was blood T cells: a sorted CD56 or NKG2C T cell subset, CD4+ or CD8+ T cells, or bulk PBMC T cells (not recorded which). These receptors originate from a woman between 50 and 59 years old in good health. Both conserved end residues are part of each CDR3.

J gene,V gene,CDR3 protein
TRBJ2-1,TRBV4-2,CASSQGIERDEQFF
TRBJ2-1,TRBV24-1,CATSDFRSDLGHEQFF
TRBJ2-1,TRBV11-2,CASSSRQRNSYNEQFF
TRBJ1-1,TRBV5-1,CASSLGGLNTEAFF
TRBJ2-5,TRBV10-2,CASSVKQETQYF
TRBJ1-2,TRBV27,CASSPPGGRDGYTF
TRBJ2-2,TRBV5-1,CASSADRATGELFF
TRBJ2-2,TRBV20-1,CSARIRLSGRVDGELFF
TRBJ1-2,TRBV29-1,CSVESGFNYGYTF
TRBJ2-1,TRBV29-1,CSIRGAGYNEQFF
TRBJ2-1,TRBV21-1,CASSKGGSGTGVYCNEQFF
TRBJ2-5,TRBV5-6,CASSLVGRGAKTQYF
TRBJ2-2,TRBV12-3/TRBV12-4,CASSRDYPNTGELFF
TRBJ2-3,TRBV24-1,CATSDSGQPLAITQYF
TRBJ2-1,TRBV24-1,CATSLTSGNEQFF
TRBJ1-4,TRBV14,CASSQVGGFNEKLFF
TRBJ2-7,TRBV29-1,CSVERIAGYEQYF
TRBJ2-6,TRBV29-1,CSTDGTHEDGANVLTF
TRBJ1-4,TRBV3-1,CASSLLGAANEKLFF
TRBJ2-7,TRBV6-5,CASSYRAGGSYEQYF
TRBJ2-2,TRBV12-3/TRBV12-4,CASNAGGPPATGELFF
TRBJ2-2,TRBV6-2/TRBV6-3,CASSARETGELFF
TRBJ1-2,TRBV12-3/TRBV12-4,CASSFRTGVSTRDGYTF
TRBJ2-1,TRBV28,CASTSAPPVDNEQFF
TRBJ2-2,TRBV4-2,CASSKRTGKVANTGELFF
TRBJ2-7,TRBV5-5,CASSLGDLEQYF
TRBJ2-1,TRBV7-9,CASSPMDPTSKQFF
TRBJ2-1,TRBV19,CASSVSGSRNSEQFF
TRBJ2-1,TRBV15,CATSSRESEQFF
TRBJ1-2,TRBV12-3/TRBV12-4,CASATGHGQYGYTF
TRBJ2-6,TRBV29-1,CSVTLRRSSGANVLTF
TRBJ2-3,TRBV24-1,CATSDFRLGRTDTQYF
TRBJ2-5,TRBV20-1,CSAEDLGTAQETQYF
TRBJ2-2,TRBV6-5,CASSYTGGEDTGELFF
TRBJ2-3,TRBV2,CASRADRGNTDTQYF
TRBJ2-7,TRBV5-1,CASSGGSGQSHEQYF
TRBJ2-7,TRBV27,CASSLFGGVDEQYF
TRBJ2-3,TRBV29-1,CSVEEGGGRITDTQYF
TRBJ2-1,TRBV15,CATSRGSGWDEQFF
TRBJ2-1,TRBV30,CAWSGRRGQLSVEQFF
TRBJ1-2,TRBV6-6,CASSYQGVVSGYTF
TRBJ2-1,TRBV27,CASSFGLAGNNEQFF
TRBJ1-2,TRBV7-9,CASSNRDEAYGYTF
TRBJ2-7,TRBV7-3,CASSSGLAGDEQYF